A single sample is the source of the 11 T cell receptor beta chains below, sequenced in a study of early stage breast cancer tumors listed by TCRdb under 2017. The library was obtained by the immunoSEQ multiplex PCR assay. TCRdb holds this immuneACCESS table with in-frame rearrangements only. Some clones are missing; in checked studies, unresolved V genes explain under half, and the rest has no known cause. The sample yields about 2,600 clones; approximately 62% were counted once. Under 25% of the sample is taken by the ten largest. Sequenced: normal breast tissue next to the tumor. These receptors were taken from a person aged 45-60 years with breast cancer.

The rearrangement links TRBV11-2 to TRBJ2-3; a weak D match, TRBD1 (5 bases). V lost 5 bases, J lost 4 bases, and 13 bases lay in between. Germline CDR1 reads SGHAT; CDR2 reads FQNNGV. The CDR3 is 14 amino acids. The CDR3 sequence: CASSPRQFSDTQYF. The CDR3 DNA reads TGTGCCAGCAGCCCACGACAGTTTTCAGATACGCAGTATTTT.

The J gene is TRBJ1-4, the V gene TRBV19, with 12 bases that match TRBD1. The V and J ends lost 5 bases and 8 bases, in that order; junction bases with no gene match: 3. The CDR3 is 14 residues long. The V gene's germline CDR1 is LNHDA and CDR2 SQIVND (reference sequence). Here the CDR3 DNA reads TGTGCCAGTAGTCCCGGGACAGGGGGCGAAAAACTGTTTTTT. This encodes CASSPGTGGEKLFF.

This chain connects TRBV19 to TRBJ1-2; D possibly corresponds to TRBD1 (5 bases). This CDR3 is 18 amino acids long. Trimming pared 9 bases from V and 0 bases from J, leaving 26 bases between. Germline V CDR1 and CDR2: LNHDA, SQIVND (reference sequence). CDR3 amino acids: CASRWGGRPPGANYGYTF. The DNA of the CDR3 is TGTGCCAGCCGATGGGGGGGGAGGCCGCCAGGCGCTAACTATGGCTACACCTTC.

About this clone: Other DNA sequences of this sample code for an identical CDR3. V and J are TRBV7-2 and TRBJ2-3; D is uncertain. Between the trimmed V and J ends, which lost 6 bases and 6 bases, there was a span of 10 bases. Looked up from germline, CDR1 is SGHTA and CDR2 is FQGNSA. CDR3 length equals 12 residues. In DNA form, the CDR3 reads TGTGCCAGCAGGCAAAATACTGATACGCAGTATTTT. This encodes CASRQNTDTQYF.

The rearrangement links TRBV7-6 to TRBJ2-1, with D possibly being TRBD2 (5 bases). The CDR3 has 13 amino acids. The germline CDR1 and CDR2 sequences are SGHVS and FNYEAQ. The germline V and J ends were trimmed by 5 bases and 4 bases, with 9 bases remaining between them. CDR3 protein: CASSLSEYNEQFF. CDR3 sequence (DNA): TGTGCCAGCAGCCTTAGCGAGTACAATGAGCAGTTCTTC.

Notes on this clone: A read error may produce the germline difference seen at one junction end. J is TRBJ2-3 and V is TRBV15; no clear D gene. The CDR3 contains 15 residues. In germline, CDR1 is LNHNV, CDR2 YYDKDF (reference sequence). CDR3 sequence: CATGRIGVGTDTQYF. CDR3 coding DNA: TGTGCCACCGGCAGAATAGGTGTGGGCACAGATACGCAGTATTTT.

The chain couples TRBV6-1 to TRBJ1-2; 8 bases agree with TRBD1. Trimming took 3 bases from V and 1 from J; bases not matched to a gene: 19. The germline CDR1 and CDR2 sequences are MNHNS and SASEGT. There are 20 residues in the CDR3. The CDR3 coding sequence is TGTGCCAGCAGTGACTATCTGAATCCCAGGGGGCGGACCATTAACTATGGCTACACCTTC. This codes for CASSDYLNPRGRTINYGYTF.

In DNA, the CDR3 is TGTGCCAGCAGCGTAGACATCGCGCAGGGGGCGGATGGCTACACCTTC. This gives the protein CASSVDIAQGADGYTF. J is TRBJ1-2 and V is TRBV9; 8 nucleotides match TRBD1. The CDR3 consists of 16 residues. Germline lookup yields CDR1 SGDLS and CDR2 YYNGEE. Trimming cost V 0 bases and J 6 bases; bases outside gene matches: 10. The full variable domain, with the rest looked up from reference TRBV9 and TRBJ1-2, is DSGVTQTPKHLITATGQRVTLRCSPRSGDLSVYWYQQSLDQGLQFLIQYYNGEERAKGNILERFSAQQFPDLHSELNLSSLELGDSALYFCASSVDIAQGADGYTFGSGTRLTVV.

This chain joins TRBV4-2 and TRBJ1-1, with a weak D call TRBD1 (5 bases). Trimming removed 2 bases at V and 5 bases at J, with 12 bases between. Germline V gives CDR1 LGHNA, CDR2 YNFKEQ. CDR3 size: 14 residues. CDR3 nucleotide sequence: TGTGCCAGCAGCCAAAGCGGGGGAATAACTGAAGCTTTCTTT. Amino acids: CASSQSGGITEAFF.

This clone has only one observation. The chain joins TRBV9 to TRBJ1-2; 7 positions agree with TRBD1. CDR3 size: 14 residues. V trimming: 0 bases; J trimming: 5 bases; junction bases outside the gene matches: 4. CDR1 is SGDLS and CDR2 is YYNGEE in the germline V gene. CDR3 amino acids: CASSVGDRPYGYTF. The CDR3 region has the DNA TGTGCCAGCAGCGTAGGGGACAGACCTTATGGCTACACCTTC.

CDR3 amino acids: CASRWTQNHEQYF. The CDR3 DNA reads as TGTGCCAGCAGGTGGACACAAAACCACGAGCAGTACTTC. The chain uses TRBV2 and TRBJ2-7; tentatively, D is TRBD1 (5 bases). Germline V CDR1 and CDR2: SNHLY, FYNNEI. The V and J ends lost 6 bases and 5 bases respectively, with 14 bases between them. The CDR3 totals 13 residues.